One sample yielded the 13 T cell receptor beta chains listed below, sequenced in a study of blood T cells in healthy people across ages. For the second PCR, which ran for about 7 to 11 cycles, a sample-barcoded 5' primer and a J-beta primer mix were used. TCRdb ran MiXCR on the 5' RACE reads and lists one entry per CDR3 protein. The sample holds some 1.7 million distinct CDR3 sequences, roughly 28% seen once. The sequencing sample was made of blood. These receptors were obtained from a woman in her 30s in good health.

As to this clonotype: Sequence at one end of the junction differs from germline and may be a read error. This rearrangement joins TRBV25-1 to TRBJ2-7, with D unclear. Germline assignment: CDR1 MGHDK and CDR2 SYGVNS. The CDR3 is 11 residues long. CDR3 DNA sequence: TGTGCCAGCAGTGAATATCTTGGGCAGACGTTC. Translating gives CASSEYLGQTF.

This clonotype was seen at least ten times. CDR3 DNA sequence: TGTGCCAGCAGCGCAGGACAGGAAGACATTCAGTACTTC. Translating gives CASSAGQEDIQYF. The chain is built from TRBV11-2 and TRBJ2-4; 7 nucleotides match TRBD1. This CDR3 has 13 amino acids. V lost 5 bases to trimming and J lost 8 bases; unmatched junction nucleotides: 6. CDR1 is SGHAT and CDR2 is FQNNGV in the germline V gene.

This clonotype was found many times. At one end, the junction sequence differs from germline, possibly due to a read error. The V call is TRBV12-3 or TRBV12-4, the J call TRBJ1-5; no clear D gene. The CDR3 covers 13 residues. The CDR3 is CASSLERGQPQHF. The CDR3 DNA follows: TGCGCCAGCAGCTTGGAGCGGGGTCAGCCCCAGCATTTT.

The V and J genes are TRBV5-1 and TRBJ2-5; TRBD2 matches at 14 bases. This CDR3 region has 18 residues. After removal of 2 bases from V and 1 base from J, the junction contained 7 bases not matched to a gene. Germline assignment: CDR1 SGHRS and CDR2 YFSETQ. The CDR3 here is CASSFGLAGGVPQETQYF. The CDR3 region has the DNA TGCGCCAGCAGCTTTGGACTAGCGGGAGGCGTCCCCCAAGAGACCCAGTACTTC.

The V and J genes are TRBV7-9 and TRBJ2-5; 8 bases map to TRBD1. Germline CDR1 SEHNR, CDR2 FQNEAQ (reference sequence). This CDR3 spans 17 amino acids. V shed 1 base and J 2 bases; nucleotides not matched to a gene: 9. This chain's CDR3 is CASSLGYSGTGQETQYF. The DNA for the CDR3 is TGTGCCAGCAGCTTAGGATACTCCGGGACAGGACAAGAGACCCAGTACTTC.

This clonotype occurred a few times. The chain joins TRBV7-9 to TRBJ1-4; TRBD1 is a possible D gene (5 bases). This CDR3 contains 13 residues. CDR1 and CDR2 from the germline V gene are SEHNR and FQNEAQ (reference sequence). V shed 6 bases and J shed 8 bases, with 13 bases lying between them. The CDR3 DNA follows: TGTGCCAGCAGACCGGTCGAGGGGGAAAAACTGTTTTTT. Translated: CASRPVEGEKLFF.

Note on this clonotype: The germline gene is not matched at one end of the junction; a read error may be the cause. This chain joins TRBV7-8 and TRBJ1-4, with D perhaps TRBD1 (5 bases). Germline CDR1 reads SGHVS; CDR2 reads FQNEAQ. The CDR3 runs 14 residues. In nucleotides, the CDR3 is TGTGCCAGCAGACGGGGCCTCTCAAATGGAAAACTGTTTTTT. It yields the protein CASRRGLSNGKLFF.

This clonotype was observed at least ten times. This chain connects TRBV20-1 to TRBJ2-7; TRBD2 agrees at 9 bases. Germline values: CDR1 DFQATT, CDR2 SNEGSKA (reference sequence). V was pared by 5 bases and J by 0 bases, with 2 bases of the junction left unmatched. CDR3 length: 13 amino acids. DNA for the CDR3: TGCAGTGCTTGGACTAGCGCCTCCTACGAGCAGTACTTC. Protein product: CSAWTSASYEQYF.

This clonotype showed up just a few times. The chain carries TRBV6-2 or TRBV6-3 and TRBJ2-7, with D tentatively TRBD2 (6 bases). CDR1 and CDR2 from the germline V gene are MNHEY and SVGEGT. Trimming removed 0 bases from V and 6 bases from J, with 12 bases in between. CDR3 size: 14 residues. The CDR3 is CASSYSSLGGEQYF. Written as DNA, the CDR3 is TGTGCCAGCAGTTACTCATCCCTGGGAGGCGAGCAGTACTTC.

This clonotype was observed many times. This chain uses TRBV29-1 with TRBJ2-7, with 8 bases aligning to TRBD1. J lost 3 bases, V lost 5 bases, and 9 bases had no gene match. Germline V lookup: CDR1 SQVTM, CDR2 ANQGSEA. The CDR3 has 14 amino acids. The CDR3 spells CSVNPGTGYYEQYF. In DNA form, the CDR3 reads TGCAGCGTTAACCCCGGGACAGGATACTACGAGCAGTACTTC.

On this clonotype itself: This clone may be a read error of a much larger clone one base away. DNA for the CDR3: TGCGCCAGCAGTTCCCGGGCAATGAACTATGGCTACACCTTC. It yields the protein CASSSRAMNYGYTF. V gene TRBV5-1 combines with J gene TRBJ1-2; D is ambiguous. Trimming left V 5 bases short and J 2 bases short, with 13 bases between. The CDR3 contains 14 residues. Germline-derived CDR1 and CDR2 are SGHRS and YFSETQ.

The rearrangement uses TRBV24-1 and TRBJ2-1, with 10 bases aligning to TRBD1. This CDR3 contains 16 residues. The V and J ends lost 2 bases and 7 bases, in that order; junction bases with no gene match: 7. CDR1 is KGHDR, CDR2 SFDVKD, per germline. The CDR3 bases are TGTGCCACCAGTGATTCCAGGACAGGGGGTCGGAATGAGCAGTTCTTC. This encodes CATSDSRTGGRNEQFF.

This chain links TRBV30 with TRBJ2-7; no clear D gene. This CDR3 spans 12 amino acids. V was pared by 4 bases and J by 2 bases, with 9 bases between. Germline CDR1 GTSNPN, CDR2 SVGIG (reference sequence). CDR3 nucleotides: TGTGCCTGGAAGGCCGGTACCTACGAGCAGTACTTC. Its translation is CAWKAGTYEQYF.